What follows are 29 T cell receptor beta chains derived from one specimen sequenced in a study of cytomegalovirus exposure and HLA in healthy donors. PCR involved 60 Vbeta and 13 Jbeta primers. Sequencing was performed with immunoSEQ multiplex PCR; in TCRdb, only in-frame clones are kept and a portion is missing. The sample holds some 200,000 clones, 75% to 90% seen once. The sequencing sample was made of PBMCs. Every receptor here comes from a woman aged 45-60 years in good health and CMV-seropositive.

The chain has TRBV12-5 and TRBJ2-7; 7 bases line up with TRBD1. Germline trimming cut 2 bases from V and 1 base from J; bases unmatched to any gene: 8. This CDR3 contains 16 residues. CDR1 LGHNT and CDR2 FRNRAP come from the germline V gene. In DNA form, the CDR3 reads TGTGCTAGTGGTTTGTCACCCGGGACAGTTTCCTACGAGCAGTACTTC. Its translation: CASGLSPGTVSYEQYF.

This sequence joins TRBV6-6 and TRBJ2-5; 9 positions match TRBD1. The J call may be mistaken, given a closer DNA end match to TRBJ2-7. Looked up from germline, CDR1 is MNHNY and CDR2 is SVGAGI (reference sequence). The CDR3 extends over 14 amino acids. DNA of the CDR3: TGTGCCAGCAGTTACATCGGGACAGGGACCGAGCAGTACTTC. This gives the protein CASSYIGTGTEQYF.

The V gene is TRBV10-1, the J gene TRBJ2-3, with 8 bases fitting TRBD1. The J segment lost 6 bases and the V segment lost 0 bases, leaving 8 bases of the junction unmatched. This CDR3 has 16 amino acids. Germline V gene data show CDR1 as WNHNN and CDR2 as SYGVQD (reference sequence). CDR3 amino acids: CASSESSAGGLDTQYF. CDR3 DNA: TGCGCCAGCAGTGAGTCTTCGGCAGGGGGCTTGGATACGCAGTATTTT.

The chain links TRBV7-3 to TRBJ2-3; D is ambiguous. Trimming removed 8 bases at V and 0 bases at J, with 6 bases between. Germline-derived CDR1 and CDR2 are SGHTA and FQGTGA. This CDR3 comprises 12 residues. The CDR3 sequence is CASSPSTDTQYF. As DNA, the CDR3 is TGTGCCAGCTCCCCGAGCACAGATACGCAGTATTTT.

The chain recombines TRBV11-2 with TRBJ2-5; a weak D match, TRBD2 (6 bases). Trimming left V 0 bases short and J 0 bases short, with 17 bases between. The CDR3 contains 18 residues. Germline V gene data show CDR1 as SGHAT and CDR2 as FQNNGV. CDR3 DNA sequence: TGTGCCAGCAGCTTAGATCCCTCACGCCGGGAGTACCAAGAGACCCAGTACTTC. Amino acids: CASSLDPSRREYQETQYF.

The chain has TRBV28 and TRBJ2-5; TRBD2 matches 7 bases. The end of the DNA aligns better with TRBJ2-7, so the J call may be wrong. Germline V gene sequence: CDR1 MDHEN, CDR2 SYDVKM. The CDR3 sequence is 15 residues long. This CDR3 reads CASSPGGGGTYEQYF. The CDR3 DNA is TGTGCCAGCAGTCCAGGCGGGGGAGGCACCTACGAGCAGTACTTC.

The rearrangement joins TRBV6-6 to TRBJ1-6, with D perhaps TRBD1 (6 bases). The V end was cut by 5 bases, the J end by 8 bases, with 13 bases between. Germline lookup yields CDR1 MNHNY and CDR2 SVGAGI (reference sequence). The CDR3 runs 14 residues. In DNA, the CDR3 is TGTGCCAGCAGTGTCCGGACAGCCGATTCACCCCTCCACTTT. It yields the protein CASSVRTADSPLHF.

The CDR3 DNA sequence: TGTGCCAGCAGCCAAGGGACTAGCGGACCCACAGATACGCAGTATTTT. Translation gives CASSQGTSGPTDTQYF. The chain couples TRBV4-2 to TRBJ2-3; 10 bases are shared with TRBD2. CDR1 is LGHNA and CDR2 is YNFKEQ in the germline V gene. Trimming at V came to 1 base and at J to 2 bases, leaving 3 bases not matched to a gene. This CDR3 contains 16 residues.

The rearrangement uses TRBV6-1 and TRBJ2-2; 11 positions match TRBD2. The CDR3 loop spans 17 amino acids. Trimming removed 4 bases from V and 1 base from J; junction bases left unmatched: 5. The germline V gene encodes CDR1 MNHNS and CDR2 SASEGT. This CDR3 is CASSGGTSGQNTGELFF. In DNA form, the CDR3 reads TGTGCCAGCAGTGGAGGGACTAGCGGACAGAACACCGGGGAGCTGTTTTTT.

This clone has a handful of counts. The chain uses TRBV9 and TRBJ2-2, with 7 bases lining up with TRBD1. The CDR3 is 14 amino acids. The ends lost 0 bases at V and 7 bases at J; junction bases unmatched: 3. From germline, CDR1 is SGDLS and CDR2 YYNGEE. The CDR3 reads CASSVEGAGGELFF. The DNA of the CDR3 is TGTGCCAGCAGCGTAGAGGGGGCAGGCGGGGAGCTGTTTTTT.

This chain joins TRBV6-5 and TRBJ2-2; TRBD1 agrees at 11 bases. Trimming took 5 bases from V and 6 from J; bases not matched to a gene: 5. Germline V CDR1 and CDR2: MNHEY, SVGAGI. CDR3 length: 15 residues. CDR3 nucleotides: TGTGCCAGCAGTAACCGGGACAGGGGGTCCGGGGAGCTGTTTTTT. This encodes CASSNRDRGSGELFF.

The J gene is TRBJ1-1, the V gene TRBV6-5; 7 bases agree with TRBD1. Germline lookup yields CDR1 MNHEY and CDR2 SVGAGI. With V trimmed by 6 bases and J by 4 bases, 5 bases remained unmatched. The CDR3 is 13 amino acids. The DNA for the CDR3 is TGTGCCAGCAGAAACACAGGGGCCACTGAAGCTTTCTTT. Translation: CASRNTGATEAFF.

The chain carries TRBV5-4 and TRBJ1-4; unclear D gene. Germline CDR1 reads SGHNT; CDR2 reads YYREEE (reference sequence). Trimming took 0 bases from V and 3 from J, leaving 3 bases between them. This CDR3 has 13 residues. The CDR3 DNA is TGTGCCAGCAGCTTGGGCGCTAATGAAAAACTGTTTTTT. It translates to CASSLGANEKLFF.

This chain uses TRBV27 with TRBJ2-1, with TRBD2 identical over 10 bases. Germline assignment: CDR1 MNHEY and CDR2 SMNVEV (reference sequence). The ends lost 1 base at V and 4 bases at J; junction bases unmatched: 1. The CDR3 is made up of 15 amino acids. The CDR3 coding sequence is TGTGCCAGCAGTTTATTTAGCGGGGGGTACAATGAGCAGTTCTTC. Translation gives CASSLFSGGYNEQFF.

This chain links TRBV11-3 with TRBJ2-3; 13 nucleotides line up with TRBD2. Germline V gene data show CDR1 as SGHNT and CDR2 as YENEEA. J gave up 6 bases and V 0 bases, and 3 bases lay outside the gene matches. This CDR3 has 16 residues. The CDR3 region has the DNA TGTGCCAGCAGCTTAGACGGACTAGCGGGGGTGGATACGCAGTATTTT. It codes for CASSLDGLAGVDTQYF.

In DNA form, the CDR3 reads TGTGCCAGCAGTGAAGACAACAGGCAACTAGCCAAAAACATTCAGTACTTC. As protein: CASSEDNRQLAKNIQYF. This chain connects TRBV6-1 to TRBJ2-4, with a possible D match to TRBD1 (5 bases). Trimming left V 1 base short and J 0 bases short, with 13 bases between. The CDR3 has 17 amino acids. Germline-derived CDR1 and CDR2 are MNHNS and SASEGT.

The rearrangement joins TRBV7-9 to TRBJ1-4; D not resolved. The germline V gene encodes CDR1 SEHNR and CDR2 FQNEAQ (reference sequence). The CDR3 covers 15 residues. V was pared by 1 base and J by 4 bases, with 10 bases between. CDR3 region: CASSLGALSNEKLFF. The CDR3 DNA follows: TGTGCCAGCAGCTTAGGGGCACTTAGTAATGAAAAACTGTTTTTT.

The rearrangement links TRBV6-6 to TRBJ2-7, with 9 positions matching TRBD1. Germline lookup yields CDR1 MNHNY and CDR2 SVGAGI (reference sequence). The CDR3 runs to 14 residues. V dropped 4 bases and J dropped 6; count of bases not matched to a gene: 7. In DNA form, the CDR3 reads TGTGCCAGCAGTTCCTACCTGGACAGGGGCGAGCAGTACTTC. This translates into CASSSYLDRGEQYF.

The gene calls are TRBV5-1 and TRBJ1-5; D may be TRBD1 (5 bases). The V end was cut by 4 bases, the J end by 5 bases, with 13 bases between. From germline, CDR1 is SGHRS and CDR2 YFSETQ. The CDR3 is 14 amino acids. The CDR3 reads CASSAGWGDQPQHF. The CDR3 DNA follows: TGCGCCAGCAGCGCGGGATGGGGGGATCAGCCCCAGCATTTT.

V and J are TRBV14 and TRBJ2-3; TRBD1 matches 7 bases. The germline CDR1 and CDR2 sequences are SGHDN and FVKESK. The CDR3 has 13 amino acids. V was pared by 2 bases and J by 10 bases, with 6 bases of the junction left unmatched. The chain's CDR3 is CASSQTTGSAQYF. The CDR3 DNA is TGTGCCAGCAGCCAAACGACAGGGAGCGCGCAGTATTTT.

The chain couples TRBV10-2 to TRBJ2-1, with TRBD1 as a possible D gene (6 bases). CDR3 length: 11 residues. CDR1 is WSHSY and CDR2 is SAAADI in the germline V gene. Deletions cut 6 bases from V and 8 bases from J, with 8 bases between. Here the CDR3 reads CASRTGYEQFF. For the CDR3, the DNA is TGCGCCAGCAGAACAGGGTATGAGCAGTTCTTC.

The chain recombines TRBV9 with TRBJ2-3; 9 bases fit TRBD2. Germline values: CDR1 SGDLS, CDR2 YYNGEE. V gave up 3 bases and J gave up 2 bases; unmatched junction bases: 4. This CDR3 is 15 amino acids long. CDR3 amino acids: CASSESGGNTDTQYF. In nucleotides, the CDR3 is TGTGCCAGCAGCGAGAGCGGGGGGAACACAGATACGCAGTATTTT.

This clone has a single count. CDR3 sequence: CASRPGLSGNTIYF. The CDR3 region has the DNA TGTGCCAGCAGACCAGGGTTATCTGGAAACACCATATATTTT. This rearrangement joins TRBV7-2 to TRBJ1-3; D perhaps matches TRBD1 (5 bases). This CDR3 has 14 residues. Germline loops: CDR1 SGHTA, CDR2 FQGNSA. The ends were cut back, 6 bases at V and 1 base at J, with 10 bases in the middle.

This clone has only a few counts. CDR3 DNA sequence: TGCGCCAGCAGTACCGGACAGAACCTAGTCCCTGAAGCTTTCTTT. The encoded protein is CASSTGQNLVPEAFF. The gene calls are TRBV5-1 and TRBJ1-1, with TRBD1 as a possible D gene (6 bases). Between the trimmed V and J ends, which lost 5 bases and 6 bases, there was a span of 20 bases. The CDR3 is made up of 15 amino acids. Germline lookup yields CDR1 SGHRS and CDR2 YFSETQ.

CDR3 loop: CASAQGRFSGYTF. DNA of the CDR3: TGTGCCAGCGCGCAGGGAAGGTTCAGCGGCTACACCTTC. V usage is TRBV6-1 and J usage is TRBJ1-2; D perhaps matches TRBD1 (5 bases). V was trimmed by 8 bases and J by 8 bases, leaving 18 bases between them. This CDR3 is 13 amino acids long. Germline lookup yields CDR1 MNHNS and CDR2 SASEGT.

The V call is TRBV28, the J call TRBJ2-7, with D hard to call. In germline, CDR1 is MDHEN, CDR2 SYDVKM. The length of the CDR3 is 12 residues. V shed 4 bases and J shed 3 bases, with 7 bases lying between them. The CDR3 reads CASSYRSYEQYF. The CDR3 nucleotides are TGTGCCAGCAGTTACCGGAGCTACGAGCAGTACTTC.

As concerns this clone: Germline and junction disagree at one end, which may indicate a read error. This chain uses TRBV6-1 with TRBJ2-1, with 8 bases matching TRBD1. The germline V gene has CDR1 MNHNS and CDR2 SASEGT. CDR3 length: 10 amino acids. Written as DNA, the CDR3 is TGTGCCAGCAGTGAGGAACAGGGGGTCTTC. Protein sequence: CASSEEQGVF.

This chain uses TRBV2 with TRBJ2-7; 13 nucleotides agree with TRBD2. Trimming cost V 6 bases and J 1 base; bases outside gene matches: 3. This CDR3 region has 15 residues. Germline V gene sequence: CDR1 SNHLY, CDR2 FYNNEI. The CDR3 bases are TGTGCCAGCAGGAAGACTAGCGGGGGGTCCTACGAGCAGTACTTC. It specifies CASRKTSGGSYEQYF.

The V gene is TRBV19, the J gene TRBJ1-2; weak D call: TRBD1 (5 bases). Germline V gene lookup returns CDR1 LNHDA and CDR2 SQIVND (reference sequence). The CDR3 spans 16 residues. The ends were cut back, 1 base at V and 6 bases at J, with 18 bases in the middle. In nucleotides, the CDR3 is TGTGCCAGTAGTATAGTCCTCCGGGACTCAGTAAATGGCTACACCTTC. It codes for CASSIVLRDSVNGYTF.